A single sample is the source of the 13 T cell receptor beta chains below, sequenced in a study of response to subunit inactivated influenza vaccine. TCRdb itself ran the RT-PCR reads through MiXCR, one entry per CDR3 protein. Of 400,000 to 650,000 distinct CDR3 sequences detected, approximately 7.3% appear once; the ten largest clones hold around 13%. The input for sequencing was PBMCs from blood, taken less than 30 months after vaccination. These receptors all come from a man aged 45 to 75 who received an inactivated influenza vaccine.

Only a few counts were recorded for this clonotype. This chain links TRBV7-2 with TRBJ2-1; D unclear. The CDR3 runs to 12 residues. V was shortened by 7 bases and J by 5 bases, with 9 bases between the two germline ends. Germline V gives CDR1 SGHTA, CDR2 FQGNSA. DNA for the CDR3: TGTGCCAGCAACCGACGGAACAATGAGCAGTTCTTC. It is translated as CASNRRNNEQFF. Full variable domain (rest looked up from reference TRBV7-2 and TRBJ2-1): GAGVSQSPSNKVTEKGKDVELRCDPISGHTALYWYRQSLGQGLEFLIYFQGNSAPDKSGLPSDRFSAERTGGSVSTLTIQRTQQEDSAVYLCASNRRNNEQFFGPGTRLTVL.

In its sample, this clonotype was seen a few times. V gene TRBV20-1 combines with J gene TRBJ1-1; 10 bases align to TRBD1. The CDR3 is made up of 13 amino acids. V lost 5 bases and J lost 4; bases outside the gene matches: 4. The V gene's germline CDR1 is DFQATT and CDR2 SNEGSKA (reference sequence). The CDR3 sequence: CSAAGQGFTEAFF. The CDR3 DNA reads TGCAGTGCTGCGGGACAGGGGTTCACTGAAGCTTTCTTT.

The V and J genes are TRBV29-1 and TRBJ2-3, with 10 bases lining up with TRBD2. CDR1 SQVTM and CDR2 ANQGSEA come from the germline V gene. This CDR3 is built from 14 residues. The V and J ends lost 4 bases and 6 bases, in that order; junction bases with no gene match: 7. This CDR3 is CSVVASGSIDTQYF. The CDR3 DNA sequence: TGCAGCGTTGTGGCTAGCGGGAGTATTGATACGCAGTATTTT.

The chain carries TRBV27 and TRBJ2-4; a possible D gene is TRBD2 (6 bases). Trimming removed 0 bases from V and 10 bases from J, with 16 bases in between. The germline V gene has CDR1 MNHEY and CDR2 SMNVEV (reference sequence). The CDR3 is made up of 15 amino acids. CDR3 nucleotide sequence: TGTGCCAGCAGTTTATCGGCGTTCGGGGGTGGGATTCAGTACTTC. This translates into CASSLSAFGGGIQYF.

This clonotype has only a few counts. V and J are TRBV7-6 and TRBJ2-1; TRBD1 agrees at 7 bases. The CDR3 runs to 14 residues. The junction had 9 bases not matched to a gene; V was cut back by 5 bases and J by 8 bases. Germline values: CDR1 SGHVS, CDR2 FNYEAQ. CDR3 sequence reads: CASSGGQARDEQFF. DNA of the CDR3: TGTGCCAGCAGCGGTGGACAGGCCAGGGATGAGCAGTTCTTC. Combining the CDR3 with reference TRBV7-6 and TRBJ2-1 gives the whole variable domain GAGVSQSPRYKVTKRGQDVALRCDPISGHVSLYWYRQALGQGPEFLTYFNYEAQQDKSGLPNDRFSAERPEGSISTLTIQRTEQRDSAMYRCASSGGQARDEQFFGPGTRLTVL.

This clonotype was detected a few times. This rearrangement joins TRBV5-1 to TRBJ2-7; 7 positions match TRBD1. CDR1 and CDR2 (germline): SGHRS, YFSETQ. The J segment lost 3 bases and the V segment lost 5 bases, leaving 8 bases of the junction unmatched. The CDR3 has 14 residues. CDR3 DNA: TGCGCCAGCAGGACAGGGCCCCGTAACTACGAGCAGTACTTC. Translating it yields CASRTGPRNYEQYF.

The CDR3 DNA reads TGCGCCAGCAGTGGGCTAGCAGTCGGTGAGCAGTTCTTC. Its translation: CASSGLAVGEQFF. The chain couples TRBV10-1 to TRBJ2-1; D may be TRBD2 (5 bases). This CDR3 is built from 13 residues. Looked up from germline, CDR1 is WNHNN and CDR2 is SYGVQD (reference sequence). V was clipped by 4 bases and J by 9 bases, with 13 bases between them.

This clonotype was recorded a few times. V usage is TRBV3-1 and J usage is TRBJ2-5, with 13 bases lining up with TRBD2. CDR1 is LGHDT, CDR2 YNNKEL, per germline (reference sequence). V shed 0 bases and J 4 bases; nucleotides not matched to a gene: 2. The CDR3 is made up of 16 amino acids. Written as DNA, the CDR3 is TGTGCCAGCAGCCAAGAAAGACTAGCGGGAGGAGAGACCCAGTACTTC. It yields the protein CASSQERLAGGETQYF.

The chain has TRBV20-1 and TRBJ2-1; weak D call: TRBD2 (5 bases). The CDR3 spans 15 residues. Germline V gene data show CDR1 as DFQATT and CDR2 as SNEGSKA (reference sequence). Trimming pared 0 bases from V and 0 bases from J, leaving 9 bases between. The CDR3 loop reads CSARDPGISYNEQFF. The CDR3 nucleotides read TGCAGTGCTAGAGATCCGGGAATCTCCTACAATGAGCAGTTCTTC.

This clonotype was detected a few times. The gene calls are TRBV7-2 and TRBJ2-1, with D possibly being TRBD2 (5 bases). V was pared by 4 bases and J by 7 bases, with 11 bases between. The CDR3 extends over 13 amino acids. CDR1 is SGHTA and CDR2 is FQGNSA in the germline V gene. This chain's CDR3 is CASSSWTLNEQFF. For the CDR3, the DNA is TGTGCCAGCAGCTCTTGGACTTTGAATGAGCAGTTCTTC.

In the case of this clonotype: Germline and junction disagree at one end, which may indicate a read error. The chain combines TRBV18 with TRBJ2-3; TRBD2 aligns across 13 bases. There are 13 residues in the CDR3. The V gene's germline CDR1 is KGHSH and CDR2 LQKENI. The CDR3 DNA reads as TGTGCCAGCTCACTAGGGACTAGCGGGACCCAGCTCTTT. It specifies CASSLGTSGTQLF.

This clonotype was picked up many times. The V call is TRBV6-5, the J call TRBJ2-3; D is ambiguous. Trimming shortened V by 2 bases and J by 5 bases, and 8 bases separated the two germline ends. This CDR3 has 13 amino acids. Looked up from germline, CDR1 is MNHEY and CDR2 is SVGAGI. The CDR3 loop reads CASSYANGDTQYF. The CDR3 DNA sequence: TGTGCCAGCAGTTACGCCAACGGAGATACGCAGTATTTT.

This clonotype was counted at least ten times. CDR3 loop: CSAPNPGQGAYEQYF. CDR3 sequence (DNA): TGCAGTGCCCCAAATCCGGGACAGGGGGCCTACGAGCAGTACTTC. The chain uses TRBV20-1 and TRBJ2-7; 11 bases match TRBD1. With V trimmed by 6 bases and J by 2 bases, 9 bases remained unmatched. Germline-derived CDR1 and CDR2 are DFQATT and SNEGSKA (reference sequence). The CDR3 spans 15 residues.